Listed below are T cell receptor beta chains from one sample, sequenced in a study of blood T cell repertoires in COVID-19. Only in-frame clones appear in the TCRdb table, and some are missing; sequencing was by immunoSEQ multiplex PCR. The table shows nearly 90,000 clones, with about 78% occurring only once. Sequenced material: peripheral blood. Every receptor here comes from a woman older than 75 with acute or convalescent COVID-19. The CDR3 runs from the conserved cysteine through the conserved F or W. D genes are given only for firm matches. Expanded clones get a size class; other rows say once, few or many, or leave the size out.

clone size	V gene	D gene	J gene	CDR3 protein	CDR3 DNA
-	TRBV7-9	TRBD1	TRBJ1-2	CASTPGQGYYGYTF	TGTGCCAGCACCCCGGGACAGGGGTACTATGGCTACACCTTC
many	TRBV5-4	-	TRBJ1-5	CASSQFDRREGPQHF	TGTGCCAGCAGCCAATTCGACAGGCGCGAAGGGCCCCAGCATTTT
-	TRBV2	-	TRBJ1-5	CASTGVTEGQPQHF	TGTGCCAGCACTGGGGTTACTGAGGGTCAGCCCCAGCATTTT
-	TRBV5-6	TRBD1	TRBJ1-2	CASSPDRGKNNYGYTF	TGTGCCAGCAGCCCCGACAGGGGTAAGAATAACTATGGCTACACCTTC
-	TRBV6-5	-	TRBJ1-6	CASSYSGQYYNSPLHF	TGTGCCAGCAGTTACTCCGGACAGTACTATAATTCACCCCTCCACTTT
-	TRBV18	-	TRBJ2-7	CASSPTQYEQYF	TGTGCCAGCTCCCCTACCCAATACGAGCAGTACTTC
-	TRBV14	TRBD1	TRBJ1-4	CASSQGRGPATNEKLFF	TGTGCCAGCAGCCAAGGAAGGGGGCCCGCAACTAATGAAAAACTGTTTTTT
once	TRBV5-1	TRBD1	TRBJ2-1	CASSSGQVSFGEQFF	TGCGCCAGCAGCTCCGGACAGGTCTCCTTCGGTGAGCAGTTCTTC
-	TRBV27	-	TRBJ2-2	CASSLGAATGELFF	TGTGCCAGCAGTTTGGGGGCGGCTACCGGGGAGCTGTTTTTT
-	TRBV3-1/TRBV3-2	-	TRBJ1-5	CASSFGRGGNQPQHF	TGTGCCAGCAGCTTCGGAAGAGGGGGAAATCAGCCCCAGCATTTT
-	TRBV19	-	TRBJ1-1	CASSMTAMNTEAFF	TGTGCCAGTAGTATGACAGCTATGAACACTGAAGCTTTCTTT
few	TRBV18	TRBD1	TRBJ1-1	CASSQTGGSSAEAFF	TGTGCCAGCTCACAAACAGGGGGCTCTTCGGCTGAAGCTTTCTTT
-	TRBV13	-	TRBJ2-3	CASSIGQFGTDTQYF	TGTGCCAGCAGCATCGGACAGTTCGGGACAGATACGCAGTATTTT
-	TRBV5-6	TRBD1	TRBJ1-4	CASSSYRGLNEKLFF	TGTGCCAGCAGCTCCTACAGGGGGCTAAATGAAAAACTGTTTTTT
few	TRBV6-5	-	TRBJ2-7	CASSPEGVNAYEQYF	TGTGCCAGCAGCCCCGAGGGGGTCAACGCCTACGAGCAGTACTTC
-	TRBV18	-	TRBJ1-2	CASSPTAGAVDYGYTF	TGTGCCAGCTCACCAACTGCAGGGGCCGTAGACTATGGCTACACCTTC
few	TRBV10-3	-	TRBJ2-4	CAISVGGNIQYF	TGTGCCATCAGTGTCGGGGGAAACATTCAGTACTTC
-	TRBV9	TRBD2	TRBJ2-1	CASSPAVAGEQFF	TGTGCCAGCAGCCCCGCGGTAGCGGGGGAGCAGTTCTTC
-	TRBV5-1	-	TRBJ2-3	CASSLSPPYLSTDTQYF	TGCGCCAGCAGCTTATCCCCCCCATATCTAAGCACAGATACGCAGTATTTT
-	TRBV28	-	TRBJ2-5	CASTWGGRETQYF	TGTGCCAGCACCTGGGGGGGGCGGGAGACCCAGTACTTC
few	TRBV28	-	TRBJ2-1	CASSGGRASYNEQFF	TGTGCCAGCTCCGGCGGCAGGGCGTCCTACAATGAGCAGTTCTTC
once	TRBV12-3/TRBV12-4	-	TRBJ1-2	CASSGGGGYTF	TGTGCCAGCAGCGGGGGGGGTGGCTACACCTTC
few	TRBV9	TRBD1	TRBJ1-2	CASSQGQNYGYTF	TGTGCCAGCAGCCAGGGACAGAACTATGGCTACACCTTC
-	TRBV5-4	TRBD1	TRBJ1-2	CASSAGLRDSLNYGYTF	TGTGCCAGCAGCGCCGGATTAAGGGACAGTCTTAACTATGGCTACACCTTC
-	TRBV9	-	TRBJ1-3	CASSAAGGSGNTIYF	TGTGCCAGCAGCGCGGCCGGGGGGTCTGGAAACACCATATATTTT
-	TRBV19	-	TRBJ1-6	CASTNGGLSSPLHF	TGTGCCAGCACTAATGGAGGGTTGAGTTCACCCCTCCACTTT
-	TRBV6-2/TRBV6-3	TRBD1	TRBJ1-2	CASSLRTGAYGYTF	TGTGCCAGCAGTCTTCGGACAGGGGCTTATGGCTACACCTTC
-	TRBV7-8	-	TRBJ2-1	CASSLRGVRGGSYNEQFF	TGTGCCAGCAGCTTACGCGGGGTGAGGGGGGGGTCCTACAATGAGCAGTTCTTC
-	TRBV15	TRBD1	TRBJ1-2	CATRQGTSNYGYTF	TGTGCCACCAGACAGGGGACCTCTAACTATGGCTACACCTTC
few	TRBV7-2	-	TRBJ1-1	CASSSVRTTEAFF	TGTGCCAGCAGCTCGGTACGTACCACTGAAGCTTTCTTT
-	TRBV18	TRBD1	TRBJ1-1	CASSLGQGSTEAFF	TGTGCCAGCTCACTTGGACAGGGGAGCACTGAAGCTTTCTTT
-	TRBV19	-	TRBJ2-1	CASSIDPGQGGDEQFF	TGTGCCAGTAGTATAGATCCAGGGCAGGGCGGCGATGAGCAGTTCTTC
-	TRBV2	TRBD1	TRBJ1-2	CASRAGGQGIGYTF	TGTGCCAGCAGAGCCGGGGGACAGGGGATTGGCTACACCTTC
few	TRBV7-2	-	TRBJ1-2	CASRILTGYGYTF	TGTGCCAGCAGGATTTTGACGGGCTATGGCTACACCTTC
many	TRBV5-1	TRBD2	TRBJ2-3	CASSFSGDDTQYF	TGCGCCAGCAGCTTTAGCGGGGATGATACGCAGTATTTT
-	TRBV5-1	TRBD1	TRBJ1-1	CASSWTGPNTEAFF	TGCGCCAGCAGCTGGACAGGGCCGAACACTGAAGCTTTCTTT
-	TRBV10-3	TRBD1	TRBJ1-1	CAITGTGRNTEAFF	TGTGCCATCACCGGGACAGGCCGGAACACTGAAGCTTTCTTT
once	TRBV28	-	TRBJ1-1	CASFTPLFRQTSNTEAFF	TGTGCCAGCTTCACCCCCCTTTTTCGACAGACCTCGAACACTGAAGCTTTCTTT
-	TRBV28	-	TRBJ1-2	CASSLPDSLAIYGYTF	TGTGCCAGCAGTTTACCCGACAGCCTTGCTATCTATGGCTACACCTTC
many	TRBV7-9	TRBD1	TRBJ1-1	CASSHYRGRTEAFF	TGTGCCAGCAGCCATTACAGGGGAAGGACTGAAGCTTTCTTT
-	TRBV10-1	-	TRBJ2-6	CASSEGAGGANVLTF	TGCGCCAGCAGTGAAGGGGCTGGTGGGGCCAACGTCCTGACTTTC